This note documents a single T cell receptor (beta chain) sequence. Its antigen remains undetermined. The sample holds no much larger clone one base away, and base qualities are not on file. These data come from a study of tumor-infiltrating lymphocytes in primary liver carcinoma (dated by TCRdb to the late 2010s). Study-level background: Between late 2015 and early 2016, roughly five patients in China with histopathologically diagnosed primary liver carcinoma had their tumors surgically resected. The five patients had tumors of stage T1-T3 N0M0, with maximum diameters ranging from roughly 4.2 to 10 cm. Roughly 3.65 to 7.5 million productive TCRbeta reads were obtained per sample, and no significant difference in read depth was found between tissue types. For each liver tumor, the study sampled five regions along with adjacent normal tissue and blood, and applied TCRbeta repertoire sequencing, expression microarrays and whole-exome sequencing. A total of 35 or so specimens from 5 patients underwent TCRbeta repertoire sequencing, comprising about 25 tumor regions, 5 adjacent noncancerous liver tissues and 5 peripheral blood samples. Reproducibility between technical replicate repertoires was high, with correlation coefficients above 0.95 and mean shared-clone rates approximately 0.88. The five patients, three men and two women aged 30 to 69 years, had hepatocellular carcinoma (four) or combined HCC and intrahepatic cholangiocarcinoma (one).

TRIzol reagent was used to extract blood RNA from unsorted whole blood, while the DNeasy Blood & Tissue kit provided the germline DNA. At the time of sampling, the patients had chronic HBV infection and had not received any treatment. Before surgery, roughly 4 milliliters of peripheral blood were drawn into K2EDTA tubes. Trimming costs V 6 bases and J 6 bases, and their ends lie 14 bases apart. Based on the germline V gene, the CDR1 and CDR2 sequences are ENHRY and SYGVKD. Inclusive of the bounding cysteine and phenylalanine, the CDR3 is 13 residues long. Just the 39-base CDR3 DNA is kept, in frame starting at base 1. Using a constant-region primer and ProtoScript II reverse transcriptase, TCRbeta-specific cDNA was reverse-transcribed from 400 to 550 ng total RNA. TCRbeta libraries were built with three nested multiplex PCR rounds, a slightly modified ARM-PCR procedure. Each of the first two PCR rounds ran for around 10 cycles using multiplex TRBV1-TRBV30 forward primers together with a Cbeta reverse primer. Sample barcodes and Illumina adapters were added in a final 25-cycle PCR using Deep VentR polymerase. Before sequencing, amplicons of 200-500 bp were purified from gel using a QIAquick gel extraction kit. TCRbeta amplicons were sequenced on an Illumina HiSeq 2500 with 250-bp paired-end reads. The source study handled its data this way. Quality trimming of reads was performed with Trimmomatic v0.33, and paired reads were merged with FLASH v1.2.11 so that full CDR3 sequences could be recovered. MiGEC v1.2.1b assigned V, D and J germline segments to the rearranged TCRbeta sequences. Clonotype statistics and Shannon-Wiener diversity indices were calculated with VDJtools v1.0.0. Except for diversity analysis, only the 250 most abundant clonotypes of each sample were used in subsequent analyses to reduce sampling bias. TCRdb redid the processing of the public reads, applying fastp at Q25 and MiXCR, and retained in-frame beta chains. Each entry is one CDR3 protein sequence, shown with its most common DNA and genes. The V and J calls shown here were made by TCRdb, not taken from the authors' results. This sample holds fewer than 350,000 distinct CDR3 sequences; more than 55% were observed only once. Together, the top ten hold approximately 9% of the sample.

The full study reports these points: Consistent with antigen-driven expansion, pairs of tumor regions showed higher repertoire overlap (mean approximately 35%) than either tumor-adjacent pairs (around 17%) or tumor-blood pairs (around 14%). Only the TCR beta chain was sequenced, so true repertoire diversity is likely underestimated because unpaired alpha chains were not captured. With just a handful of patients in the study, the authors point out that the findings should be validated in a larger study. Because the samples were bulk and unsorted, CD4+ and CD8+ T cell repertoires could not be compared. The top 250 clones made up a significantly larger repertoire fraction in tumors than in blood (p = 0.039).

Sequenced sample: peripheral blood. The rearranged segments are TRBV10-3 and TRBJ1-1, with the D gene uncertain. The origin of this receptor is a man aged 35 to 55 with primary liver carcinoma and hepatitis B virus infection. The DNA sequence is given as TGTGCCATCAGGGAGGGCGATAGAGCTGAAGCTTTCTTT. This codes for CAIREGDRAEAFF.